One T cell receptor beta chain is described in this entry. Its antigen remains unknown. Germline trimming cut 4 bases from V and 6 bases from J; bases unmatched to any gene: 8. This CDR3 contains 15 residues. The V gene's germline CDR1 is SEHNR and CDR2 FQNEAQ (reference sequence). The data belong to a study of cytomegalovirus exposure and HLA in healthy donors. General study points: Across donors, sequencing depth was assumed by presence/absence analyses to be roughly uniform. A few CMV-associated chains were confirmed in vitro to be specific for CMV antigens.

The PCR was carried out with 60 Vbeta primers and 13 Jbeta primers. Here immunoSEQ multiplex PCR was the method, and the copy in TCRdb shows in-frame clones only, minus some. Seen here are 150,000 to 200,000 clones, around 77% observed once, and the top ten hold around 2.5%. This sequence originates from a man between 60 and 75 years old in good health and CMV-seronegative. Specimen: PBMCs. This chain joins TRBV7-9 and TRBJ1-4, with 7 positions matching TRBD1. The CDR3 region is CASSSDRAGDEKLFF. The CDR3 coding sequence is TGTGCCAGCAGCTCTGACAGGGCCGGAGATGAAAAACTGTTTTTT. Filled out from reference TRBV7-9 and TRBJ1-4, the complete variable domain reads DTGVSQNPRHKITKRGQNVTFRCDPISEHNRLYWYRQTLGQGPEFLTYFQNEAQLEKSRLLSDRFSAERPKGSFSTLEIQRTEQGDSAMYLCASSSDRAGDEKLFFGSGTQLSVL.